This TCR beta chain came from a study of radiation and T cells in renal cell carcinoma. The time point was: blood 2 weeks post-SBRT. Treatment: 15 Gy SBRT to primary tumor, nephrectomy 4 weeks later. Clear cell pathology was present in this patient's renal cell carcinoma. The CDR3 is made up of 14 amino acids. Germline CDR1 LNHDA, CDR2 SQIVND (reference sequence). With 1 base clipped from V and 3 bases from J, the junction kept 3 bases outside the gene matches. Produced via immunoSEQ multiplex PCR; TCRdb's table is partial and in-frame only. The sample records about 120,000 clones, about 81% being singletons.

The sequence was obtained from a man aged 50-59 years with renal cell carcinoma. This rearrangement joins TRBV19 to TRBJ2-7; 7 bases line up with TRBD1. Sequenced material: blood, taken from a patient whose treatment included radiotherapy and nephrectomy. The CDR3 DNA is TGTGCCAGTAGTATAGGGGACAGATTCTACGAGCAGTACTTC. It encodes CASSIGDRFYEQYF.